What follows is one T cell receptor beta chain and its context. What it recognizes is unknown. Noted time point: cycle 4 day 1 (C4D1), after 6 weeks of nivolumab. Brentuximab vedotin exposure varied among the patients, all of whom had relapsed after autologous stem cell transplantation. This sample was taken from a study of PD-1 blockade in classical Hodgkin lymphoma. Whole-study findings and limits: A significant rise in TCR diversity was seen by C4D1 for CD4+ cells but not for CD8+ cells. Prior to therapy, complete responders displayed diversity much like that of newly diagnosed patients.

The V end was cut by 1 base, the J end by 2 bases, with 8 bases between. The CDR3 has 14 residues. From germline, CDR1 is SNHLY and CDR2 FYNNEI. Measured with immunoSEQ multiplex PCR; TCRdb has only the in-frame clones, and not every one. The profile shows approximately 93,000 clones, roughly 78% of them singletons. The V gene is TRBV2, the J gene TRBJ1-2; no reliable D call. This receptor was identified in a human donor with classical Hodgkin lymphoma. The sample here was peripheral blood mononuclear cells (PBMCs), taken before the fourth cycle of nivolumab. In DNA, the CDR3 is TGTGCCAGCAGTGAAGAATGGGGAAACTATGGCTACACCTTC. Protein: CASSEEWGNYGYTF.